The 29 T cell receptor beta chains in this list originate from one sample, sequenced in a study of blood T cell repertoires in COVID-19 (TCRdb year 2020). The library was generated by the immunoSEQ multiplex PCR assay. In its TCRdb copy, this immuneACCESS table keeps in-frame sequences only and misses some clones. Where compared with another copy, unresolved V genes explain less than half of these, and the others have no known cause. This sample holds about 150,000 clones; about 86% were observed only once. The top ten hold approximately 32% of the sample. What was sequenced was peripheral blood. These receptors all come from an older woman with acute or convalescent COVID-19.

This chain connects TRBV6-6 to TRBJ2-7; possibly TRBD1 for D (5 bases). The CDR3 extends over 13 amino acids. Trimming left V 2 bases short and J 6 bases short, with 11 bases between. Germline V lookup: CDR1 MNHNY, CDR2 SVGAGI (reference sequence). CDR3 DNA sequence: TGTGCCAGCAGTTACGGCAGGGCTTCCGAGCAGTACTTC. It is translated as CASSYGRASEQYF.

V usage is TRBV5-8 and J usage is TRBJ1-1; D call uncertain. Trimming took off 5 bases at V and 4 bases at J, with 12 bases between the two ends. Looked up from germline, CDR1 is SGHTS and CDR2 is YDEGEE. The CDR3 loop spans 13 amino acids. The DNA of the CDR3 is TGTGCCAGCAGGAGGACGGAGGTCACTGAAGCTTTCTTT. This gives the protein CASRRTEVTEAFF.

The genes are TRBV10-2 and TRBJ2-3; D unclear. The CDR3 totals 13 residues. Germline lookup yields CDR1 WSHSY and CDR2 SAAADI. The ends were cut back, 4 bases at V and 4 bases at J, with 9 bases in the middle. The CDR3 DNA reads TGCGCCAGCAGTGTATTTGAGGCAGATACGCAGTATTTT. Protein sequence: CASSVFEADTQYF.

This clone was seen only a few times. This CDR3 reads CASSYMGQASVERHEAFF. DNA of the CDR3: TGCGCCAGCAGCTATATGGGACAGGCCTCGGTTGAACGCCATGAAGCTTTCTTT. The rearrangement uses TRBV5-1 and TRBJ1-1; 8 bases are shared with TRBD1. CDR1 and CDR2 (germline): SGHRS, YFSETQ. V lost 3 bases, J lost 7 bases, and 20 bases stayed unmatched. This CDR3 is 18 amino acids long.

V is TRBV28 and J is TRBJ2-7; possible D gene TRBD2, 5 bases. Trimming shortened V by 3 bases and J by 0 bases, and 12 bases separated the two germline ends. The germline gives CDR1 MDHEN, CDR2 SYDVKM. There are 15 residues in the CDR3. The CDR3 sequence is CASSLASAGSYEQYV. The CDR3 nucleotides are TGTGCCAGCAGTTTGGCGAGCGCGGGCTCCTACGAGCAGTACGTC.

Remarks on this clone: A read error may produce the germline difference seen at one junction end. The chain employs TRBV7-9 and TRBJ1-1; 7 bases match TRBD1. The CDR3 consists of 12 residues. CDR1 is SEHNR, CDR2 FQNEAQ, per germline (reference sequence). As DNA, the CDR3 is TGTGCCCGCAGTATACAGGGGACTGAAGCTTTCTTT. Protein: CARSIQGTEAFF.

The chain employs TRBV6-5 and TRBJ1-3; 10 positions agree with TRBD1. Germline V gene data show CDR1 as MNHEY and CDR2 as SVGAGI. The CDR3 is made up of 16 amino acids. J gave up 3 bases and V 2 bases, and 4 bases lay outside the gene matches. CDR3 DNA sequence: TGTGCCAGCAGTTACGCGACAGGGGGCCATGGAAACACCATATATTTT. Translation gives CASSYATGGHGNTIYF.

The table lists this clone with a few counts. The chain employs TRBV10-1 and TRBJ1-1, with D perhaps matching TRBD1 (6 bases). The CDR3 has 14 residues. V gave up 0 bases and J gave up 4 bases, with 9 bases separating them. Germline CDR1 reads WNHNN; CDR2 reads SYGVQD (reference sequence). This CDR3 reads CASSESRGGTEAFF. CDR3 DNA: TGCGCCAGCAGTGAGTCAAGAGGGGGCACTGAAGCTTTCTTT.

The CDR3, as DNA: TGCGCCAGCAGCTCAAGACAGGGGAAGGGAGAGACCCAGTACTTC. It yields the protein CASSSRQGKGETQYF. The chain joins TRBV5-1 to TRBJ2-5; 8 bases fit TRBD1. There are 15 residues in the CDR3. Germline CDR1 is SGHRS and CDR2 is YFSETQ. Unmatched junction bases numbered 8, after V lost 3 bases and J lost 4 bases.

The chain links TRBV7-9 to TRBJ2-1, with 12 bases aligning to TRBD2. The CDR3 consists of 16 residues. Germline CDR1 SEHNR, CDR2 FQNEAQ (reference sequence). V was clipped by 1 base and J by 4 bases; unmatched bases: 2. CDR3 coding DNA: TGTGCCAGCAGCTTAGTCGGGACTAGCGGGTACAATGAGCAGTTCTTC. Amino acid sequence: CASSLVGTSGYNEQFF.

The CDR3 DNA reads as TGTGCCAGCAGTTTTGTGGATGCGGCCCAGCATTTT. It codes for CASSFVDAAQHF. This chain links TRBV12-3 or TRBV12-4 with TRBJ1-5; D is unclear. This CDR3 spans 12 amino acids. V was clipped by 3 bases and J by 11 bases, with 11 bases between them.

The chain has TRBV28 and TRBJ1-2, with D maybe TRBD1 (5 bases). This CDR3 contains 14 residues. CDR1 and CDR2 from the germline V gene are MDHEN and SYDVKM. V lost 8 bases and J lost 4, with 17 bases in between. CDR3 protein: CASSPGTSVYGYTF. The CDR3 DNA reads as TGTGCCAGCTCACCAGGGACTTCCGTCTATGGCTACACCTTC.

The chain employs TRBV5-4 and TRBJ2-2; 10 bases are a match to TRBD1. The CDR3 length is 15 residues. Germline assignment: CDR1 SGHNT and CDR2 YYREEE (reference sequence). V lost 4 bases to trimming and J lost 7 bases; unmatched junction nucleotides: 7. The CDR3 DNA sequence: TGTGCCAGCAGCGCGGACAGGGGGTGGAGCGGGGAGCTGTTTTTT. It codes for CASSADRGWSGELFF.

The chain recombines TRBV3-1 (or the pseudogene TRBV3-2) with TRBJ2-1; D may be TRBD2 (6 bases). The CDR3 covers 13 residues. Germline CDR1 reads LGHDT; CDR2 reads YNNKEL (reference sequence). Trimming pared 8 bases from V and 6 bases from J, leaving 14 bases between. CDR3 coding DNA: TGTGCCAGCGAGGGAGTCGGGGGCAATGAGCAGTTCTTC. It codes for CASEGVGGNEQFF.

The rearrangement links TRBV5-1 to TRBJ1-2; D is perhaps TRBD1 (5 bases). The CDR3 length is 13 residues. The germline V and J ends were trimmed by 0 bases and 14 bases, with 17 bases remaining between them. In germline, CDR1 is SGHRS, CDR2 YFSETQ. The CDR3 sequence is CASSLDRQGPYTF. In nucleotides, the CDR3 is TGCGCCAGCAGCTTGGACCGGCAGGGCCCGTATACCTTC.

This chain links TRBV5-1 with TRBJ2-3; D call uncertain. From germline, CDR1 is SGHRS and CDR2 YFSETQ. The length of the CDR3 is 15 residues. Trimming shortened V by 0 bases and J by 2 bases, and 10 bases separated the two germline ends. The CDR3 DNA reads TGCGCCAGCAGCTTGGCGCCAACTAACACAGATACGCAGTATTTT. Encoded protein: CASSLAPTNTDTQYF.

The rearrangement joins TRBV27 to TRBJ2-1, with a possible D match to TRBD1 (5 bases). Germline lookup yields CDR1 MNHEY and CDR2 SMNVEV (reference sequence). The CDR3 runs to 13 residues. V gave up 4 bases and J gave up 10 bases, with 14 bases separating them. DNA of the CDR3: TGTGCCAGCAGTTGGGGCCCCAACCCGGAGCAGTTCTTC. It codes for CASSWGPNPEQFF.

This clone was observed once. This chain joins TRBV6-6 and TRBJ1-2; the D is unclear. The CDR3 contains 13 residues. V lost 2 bases and J 8 bases, leaving 12 bases between the germline ends. Germline loops: CDR1 MNHNY, CDR2 SVGAGI (reference sequence). The CDR3, as DNA: TGTGCCAGCAGTTACGAAAGGGCGGGGGGCTACACCTTC. Translated: CASSYERAGGYTF.

The genes are TRBV7-9 and TRBJ2-3, with D tentatively TRBD2 (6 bases). In germline, CDR1 is SEHNR, CDR2 FQNEAQ (reference sequence). The ends were cut back, 3 bases at V and 4 bases at J, with 14 bases in the middle. There are 15 residues in the CDR3. For the CDR3, the DNA is TGTGCCAGCAGCTTGCGAGGGACTGTCGCAGATACGCAGTATTTT. Translating gives CASSLRGTVADTQYF.

The chain links TRBV12-3 or TRBV12-4 to TRBJ1-5; no reliable D call. The CDR3 is 11 amino acids. Trimming removed 6 bases at V and 11 bases at J, with 11 bases between. In nucleotides, the CDR3 is TGTGCCAGCAGACTTAATTCGGCCCAGCATTTT. Amino acids: CASRLNSAQHF.

The chain uses TRBV27 and TRBJ2-7, with 13 positions matching TRBD2. Trimming took 5 bases from V and 0 from J; bases not matched to a gene: 10. Per germline, CDR1 MNHEY and CDR2 SMNVEV (reference sequence). The CDR3 has 18 residues. CDR3 sequence reads: CASSPLGLAGQFSYEQYV. CDR3 DNA: TGTGCCAGCAGTCCCCTGGGACTAGCGGGGCAATTCTCCTACGAGCAGTACGTC.

The chain carries TRBV16 and TRBJ2-4, with TRBD1 as a possible D gene (7 bases). CDR1 is KGHSY, CDR2 FQNENV, per germline. This CDR3 has 15 residues. V was trimmed by 1 base and J by 8 bases, leaving 15 bases between them. The CDR3 sequence is CASSQWRGRDDIQYF. CDR3 nucleotide sequence: TGTGCCAGCAGCCAATGGAGGGGGCGCGATGACATTCAGTACTTC.

The CDR3 DNA reads TGCGCCAGCAGCTTGGGGACAGGGACTAGCAATCAGCCCCAGCATTTT. Amino acid sequence: CASSLGTGTSNQPQHF. J is TRBJ1-5 and V is TRBV5-1; 8 bases fit TRBD1. Germline CDR1 is SGHRS and CDR2 is YFSETQ. The CDR3 contains 16 residues. J gave up 0 bases and V 0 bases, and 2 bases lay outside the gene matches.

This clone was observed a handful of times. For the CDR3, the DNA is TGTGCCAGCAGCCTAAGGAAGGGGATAGGGACTGAAGCTTTCTTT. Encoded protein: CASSLRKGIGTEAFF. The chain carries TRBV7-9 and TRBJ1-1, with a possible D match to TRBD1 (5 bases). CDR1 and CDR2 (germline): SEHNR, FQNEAQ (reference sequence). The V end lost 5 bases, the J end lost 5 bases, and 18 bases lay between the germline ends. The length of the CDR3 is 15 residues.

This clone was picked up one time. The rearrangement links TRBV29-1 to TRBJ2-3, with TRBD2 identical over 12 bases. The junction had 5 bases not matched to a gene; V was cut back by 4 bases and J by 3 bases. The CDR3 runs 15 residues. Germline-derived CDR1 and CDR2 are SQVTM and ANQGSEA. The CDR3 reads CSVVGTSGFTDTQYF. In DNA, the CDR3 is TGCAGCGTTGTCGGGACTAGCGGGTTTACAGATACGCAGTATTTT.

The rearrangement uses TRBV25-1 and TRBJ1-1, with 8 nucleotides matching TRBD1. Unmatched junction bases numbered 13, after V lost 6 bases and J lost 7 bases. This CDR3 spans 15 amino acids. Germline V gene lookup returns CDR1 MGHDK and CDR2 SYGVNS. The CDR3: CASSPPGTGLLEAFF. CDR3 nucleotides: TGTGCCAGCAGCCCACCCGGGACAGGATTGCTTGAAGCTTTCTTT.

This clone was picked up a small number of times. This chain uses TRBV7-2 with TRBJ1-5; the match to TRBD1 covers 10 bases. The CDR3 is made up of 16 amino acids. Germline-derived CDR1 and CDR2 are SGHTA and FQGNSA. The J segment lost 2 bases and the V segment lost 4 bases, leaving 5 bases of the junction unmatched. CDR3 sequence reads: CASSSGTGVGNQPQHF. The CDR3 nucleotides read TGTGCCAGCAGCTCCGGGACAGGGGTGGGCAATCAGCCCCAGCATTTT.

This rearrangement joins TRBV5-1 to TRBJ2-2; unclear D gene. Germline V gene data show CDR1 as SGHRS and CDR2 as YFSETQ. The CDR3 spans 17 residues. V gave up 1 base and J gave up 0 bases, with 13 bases separating them. This CDR3 is CASSLLGSPTNTGELFF. CDR3 sequence (DNA): TGCGCCAGCAGCTTGTTGGGCTCCCCAACGAACACCGGGGAGCTGTTTTTT.

This rearrangement joins TRBV5-5 to TRBJ1-1; tentative D call: TRBD1 (5 bases). Germline V gene data show CDR1 as SGHKS and CDR2 as YYEKEE (reference sequence). Trimming shortened V by 5 bases and J by 7 bases, and 12 bases separated the two germline ends. CDR3 length equals 12 residues. This CDR3 is CASSPTVGEAFF. The CDR3 DNA is TGTGCCAGCAGTCCGACAGTCGGTGAAGCTTTCTTT.